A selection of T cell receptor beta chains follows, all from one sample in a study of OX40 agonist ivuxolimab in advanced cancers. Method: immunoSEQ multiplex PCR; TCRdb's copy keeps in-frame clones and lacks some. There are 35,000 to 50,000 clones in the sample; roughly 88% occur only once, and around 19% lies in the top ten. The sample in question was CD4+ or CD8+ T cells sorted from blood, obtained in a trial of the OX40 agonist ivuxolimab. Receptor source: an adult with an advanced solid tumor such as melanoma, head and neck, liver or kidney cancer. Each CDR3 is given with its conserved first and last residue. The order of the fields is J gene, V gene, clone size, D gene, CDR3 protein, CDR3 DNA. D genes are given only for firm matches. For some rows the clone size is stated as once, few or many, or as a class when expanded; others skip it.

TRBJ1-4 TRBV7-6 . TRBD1 CASSSTGGTNEKLFF TGTGCCAGCAGCTCAACAGGGGGTACTAATGAAAAACTGTTTTTT
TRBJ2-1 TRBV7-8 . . CASSLGSRGYNEQFF TGTGCCAGCAGCTTAGGCTCTCGGGGTTACAATGAGCAGTTCTTC
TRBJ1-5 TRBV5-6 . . CASSFFRQGRENQPQHF TGTGCCAGCAGCTTTTTTCGTCAGGGTAGAGAAAACCAGCCCCAGCATTTT
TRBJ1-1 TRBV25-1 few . CASRPPVGKNTEAFF TGTGCCAGCAGACCGCCAGTGGGCAAGAACACTGAAGCTTTCTTT
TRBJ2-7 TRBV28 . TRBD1 CASSPGQGVYEQYF TGTGCCAGCAGTCCGGGACAGGGGGTCTACGAGCAGTACTTC
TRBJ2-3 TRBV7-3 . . CASSPLEGDTQYF TGTGCCAGCAGCCCTCTTGAGGGAGATACGCAGTATTTT
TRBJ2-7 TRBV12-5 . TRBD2 CASGLVLAGGSYEQYF TGTGCTAGTGGTTTGGTACTCGCGGGGGGCTCCTACGAGCAGTACTTC
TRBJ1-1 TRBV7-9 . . CASSLSEGMNTEAFF TGTGCCAGCAGCCTCTCAGAGGGGATGAACACTGAAGCTTTCTTT
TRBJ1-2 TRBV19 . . CASSIDWDRPYGYTF TGTGCCAGTAGTATAGATTGGGACCGCCCGTATGGCTACACCTTC
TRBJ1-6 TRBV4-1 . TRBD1 CASSQVGQRSSYNSPLHF TGCGCCAGCAGCCAAGTGGGACAGAGAAGCTCCTATAATTCACCCCTCCACTTT
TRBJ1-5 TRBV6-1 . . CASSEIRWQSNQPQHF TGTGCCAGCAGTGAAATTAGGTGGCAAAGCAATCAGCCCCAGCATTTT
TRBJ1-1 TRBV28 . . CASLLIQGTEAFF TGTGCCAGCCTTCTTATCCAGGGCACTGAAGCTTTCTTT
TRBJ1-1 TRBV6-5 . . CASSYLGERTEAFF TGTGCCAGCAGTTACCTGGGGGAGCGGACTGAAGCTTTCTTT
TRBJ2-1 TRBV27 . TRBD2 CASSNIAGGQDEQFF TGTGCCAGCAGTAATATAGCGGGGGGGCAAGATGAGCAGTTCTTC
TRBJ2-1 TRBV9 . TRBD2 CASSVFERGAFNEQFF TGTGCCAGCAGCGTATTTGAGCGGGGGGCGTTCAATGAGCAGTTCTTC
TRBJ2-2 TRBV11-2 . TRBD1 CASSPAGGSNTGELFF TGTGCCAGCAGCCCAGCAGGGGGTAGTAACACCGGGGAGCTGTTTTTT
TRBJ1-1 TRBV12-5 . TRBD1 CASGFDSGGGNTEAFF TGTGCTAGTGGTTTCGACTCAGGGGGTGGGAACACTGAAGCTTTCTTT
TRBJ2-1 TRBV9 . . CASSVVGGANEQFF TGTGCCAGCAGCGTAGTAGGGGGGGCGAATGAGCAGTTCTTC
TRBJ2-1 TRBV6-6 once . CASSYSSSGSKFF TGTGCCAGCAGTTACTCGAGTTCCGGGAGCAAGTTCTTC
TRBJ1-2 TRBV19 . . CASSILLSAQYGYTF TGTGCCAGTAGTATACTCCTCTCGGCCCAATATGGCTACACCTTC
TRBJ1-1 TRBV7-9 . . CASSSTVNTEAFF TGTGCCAGCAGCTCCACAGTTAACACTGAAGCTTTCTTT
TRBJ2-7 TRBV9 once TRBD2 CASSVGAGVSYEQYF TGTGCCAGCAGCGTAGGAGCGGGGGTCTCCTACGAGCAGTACTTC
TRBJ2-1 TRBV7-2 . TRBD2 CASSTTLAGGRWDEQFF TGTGCCAGCAGCACTACTCTAGCGGGGGGGCGGTGGGATGAGCAGTTCTTC
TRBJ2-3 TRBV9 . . CASSAQTGLIDTQYF TGTGCCAGCAGCGCCCAAACAGGGTTGATAGATACGCAGTATTTT
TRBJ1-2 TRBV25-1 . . CASSTPNYGYTF TGTGCCAGCTCCACACCTAACTATGGCTACACCTTC
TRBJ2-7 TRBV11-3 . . CASSLTASVLAGRYEQYF TGTGCCAGCAGCTTAACGGCCTCAGTCTTAGCAGGTCGCTACGAGCAGTACTTC
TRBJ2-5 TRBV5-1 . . CASSGGTEYQETQYF TGCGCCAGCAGCGGCGGGACAGAGTACCAAGAGACCCAGTACTTC
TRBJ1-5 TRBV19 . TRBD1 CASTPGQGFGQPQHF TGTGCCAGTACACCGGGACAGGGTTTTGGTCAGCCCCAGCATTTT
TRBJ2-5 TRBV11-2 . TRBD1 CASSLETGQETQYF TGTGCCAGCAGCTTAGAGACAGGGCAAGAGACCCAGTACTTC
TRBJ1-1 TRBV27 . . CASSLNLNTEAFF TGTGCCAGCAGTTTGAACCTGAACACTGAAGCTTTCTTT
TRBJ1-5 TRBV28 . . CASSLNSVENQPQHF TGTGCCAGCAGTTTAAATAGCGTCGAGAATCAGCCCCAGCATTTT
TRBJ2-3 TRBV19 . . CASSIEDYSDTQYF TGTGCCAGTAGTATAGAGGACTACTCGGATACGCAGTATTTT
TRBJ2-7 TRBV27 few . CASSFANEQYF TGTGCCAGCAGTTTCGCCAACGAGCAGTACTTC
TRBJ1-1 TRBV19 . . CASSLAVNTEAFF TGTGCCAGTAGTTTAGCGGTGAACACTGAAGCTTTCTTT
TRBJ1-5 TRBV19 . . CASSIDSGLREPQHF TGTGCCAGTAGTATAGATTCAGGGCTTAGAGAGCCCCAGCATTTT
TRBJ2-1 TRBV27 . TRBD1 CASTSAGGTGRYNEQFF TGTGCCAGCACTTCCGCAGGCGGGACAGGCCGCTACAATGAGCAGTTCTTC
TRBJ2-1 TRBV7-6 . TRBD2 CASSLGGGGDYNEQFF TGTGCCAGCAGCTTAGGTGGCGGGGGGGACTACAATGAGCAGTTCTTC
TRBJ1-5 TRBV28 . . CASSFRTGSNQPQHF TGTGCCAGCAGTTTTCGGACCGGTAGCAATCAGCCCCAGCATTTT
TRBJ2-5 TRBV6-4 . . CASTERTATPIYSGETQYF TGTGCCAGCACCGAGCGGACAGCAACACCGATCTACTCTGGGGAGACCCAGTACTTC
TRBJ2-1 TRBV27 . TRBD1 CASAGQALQTQFF TGTGCCAGCGCCGGACAGGCTCTACAGACCCAGTTCTTC
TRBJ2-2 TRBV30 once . CAWSLSGELFF TGTGCCTGGAGTCTGAGCGGGGAGCTGTTTTTT
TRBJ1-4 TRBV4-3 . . CASSQGFRRRVSVSEKLFF TGCGCCAGCAGCCAAGGGTTCCGACGAAGGGTCTCCGTTTCTGAAAAACTGTTTTTT
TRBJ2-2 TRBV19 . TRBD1 CASRDREANTGELFF TGTGCCAGTAGGGACAGGGAAGCGAACACCGGGGAGCTGTTTTTT
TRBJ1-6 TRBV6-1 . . CASSDGAGSYNSPLHF TGTGCCAGCAGTGATGGCGCGGGCTCCTATAATTCACCCCTCCACTTT
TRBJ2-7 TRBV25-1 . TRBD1 CASRGWGTGVRYEQYF TGTGCCAGCAGAGGTTGGGGAACAGGGGTCAGGTACGAGCAGTACTTC
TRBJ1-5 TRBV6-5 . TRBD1 CASSTGGDQPQHF TGTGCCAGTTCGACAGGGGGCGATCAGCCCCAGCATTTT